The 25 T cell receptor beta chains in this list originate from one sample, sequenced in a study of Ad26.COV2.S vaccination and SARS-CoV-2 variants. Clones were read by immunoSEQ multiplex PCR, and TCRdb kept only the in-frame ones, dropping some. The sample carries 75,000 to 100,000 clones, approximately 77% recorded once. The sequences come from peripheral blood, collected after recovery from COVID-19. These receptors were obtained from a human donor who had recovered from COVID-19.

J is TRBJ2-7 and V is TRBV19; TRBD2 might be the D (6 bases). CDR1 LNHDA and CDR2 SQIVND come from the germline V gene (reference sequence). Trimming removed 0 bases at V and 5 bases at J, with 17 bases between. This CDR3 contains 16 residues. For the CDR3, the DNA is TGTGCCAGTAGTATAGAGAGGGTACTAGCCGTCCACGAGCAGTACTTC. Protein sequence: CASSIERVLAVHEQYF.

This clone has just one count. The chain carries TRBV5-1 and TRBJ2-7, with D hard to call. Germline lookup yields CDR1 SGHRS and CDR2 YFSETQ. Between the trimmed V and J ends, which lost 7 bases and 0 bases, there was a span of 14 bases. The CDR3 contains 14 residues. CDR3 sequence reads: CASGPFPSSYEQYF. DNA of the CDR3: TGCGCCAGCGGTCCCTTTCCAAGCTCCTACGAGCAGTACTTC. Using reference TRBV5-1 and TRBJ2-7 for the parts outside the CDR3, the full variable domain is KAGVTQTPRYLIKTRGQQVTLSCSPISGHRSVSWYQQTPGQGLQFLFEYFSETQRNKGNFPGRFSGRQFSNSRSEMNVSTLELGDSALYLCASGPFPSSYEQYFGPGTRLTVT.

The rearrangement uses TRBV2 and TRBJ2-1, with 7 bases fitting TRBD2. Germline CDR1 is SNHLY and CDR2 is FYNNEI. J gave up 10 bases and V 1 base, and 7 bases lay outside the gene matches. This CDR3 contains 14 residues. The CDR3 loop reads CASSEGPRAGEQFF. CDR3 in DNA: TGTGCCAGCAGTGAAGGCCCCCGAGCGGGAGAGCAGTTCTTC.

The chain couples TRBV5-8 to TRBJ2-5; maybe TRBD2 (6 bases). Between the trimmed V and J ends, which lost 0 bases and 3 bases, there was a span of 12 bases. The V gene's germline CDR1 is SGHTS and CDR2 YDEGEE. CDR3 length: 15 amino acids. The CDR3 sequence is CASSLGSGTEETQYF. Here the CDR3 DNA reads TGTGCCAGCAGCTTGGGATCGGGGACTGAAGAGACCCAGTACTTC.

V usage is TRBV5-4 and J usage is TRBJ2-2, with 10 bases matching TRBD2. The CDR3 has 16 amino acids. Looked up from germline, CDR1 is SGHNT and CDR2 is YYREEE (reference sequence). V lost 4 bases, J lost 0 bases, and 3 bases stayed unmatched. The CDR3 coding sequence is TGTGCCAGCAGCCTCGGACTAGCGGCGAACACCGGGGAGCTGTTTTTT. Protein: CASSLGLAANTGELFF. The variable domain in full, with the rest retrieved from reference TRBV5-4 and TRBJ2-2, is ETGVTQSPTHLIKTRGQQVTLRCSSQSGHNTVSWYQQALGQGPQFIFQYYREEENGRGNFPPRFSGLQFPNYSSELNVNALELDDSALYLCASSLGLAANTGELFFGEGSRLTVL.

The V call is TRBV7-2, the J call TRBJ1-1; D is undetermined. Germline loops: CDR1 SGHTA, CDR2 FQGNSA. Trimming removed 2 bases from V and 10 bases from J, with 5 bases in between. This CDR3 region has 10 residues. CDR3 DNA sequence: TGTGCCAGCAGCTTACTTAGAGCTTTCTTT. Translating it yields CASSLLRAFF.

This clone has a single count. This chain uses TRBV28 with TRBJ1-6; D might be TRBD1 (6 bases). Trimming left V 7 bases short and J 0 bases short, with 10 bases between. Germline V gene sequence: CDR1 MDHEN, CDR2 SYDVKM. The CDR3 runs 15 residues. In nucleotides, the CDR3 is TGTGCCAGCAAAGACAGGAGCTCCTATAATTCACCCCTCCACTTT. It yields the protein CASKDRSSYNSPLHF. The full variable domain, in which reference TRBV28 and TRBJ1-6 provide the parts outside the CDR3, is DVKVTQSSRYLVKRTGEKVFLECVQDMDHENMFWYRQDPGLGLRLIYFSYDVKMKEKGDIPEGYSVSREKKERFSLILESASTNQTSMYLCASKDRSSYNSPLHFGNGTRLTVT.

The V call is TRBV29-1, the J call TRBJ2-7, with 9 bases fitting TRBD2. Germline V gene data show CDR1 as SQVTM and CDR2 as ANQGSEA. The CDR3 totals 14 residues. After removal of 2 bases from V and 2 bases from J, the junction contained 4 bases not matched to a gene. The DNA of the CDR3 is TGCAGCGTTGAACTGGGCGGGAGGGCCTACGAGCAGTACTTC. Translating it yields CSVELGGRAYEQYF.

The chain carries TRBV4-2 and TRBJ1-2; D is ambiguous. Germline V lookup: CDR1 LGHNA, CDR2 YNFKEQ. V shed 3 bases and J shed 7 bases, with 12 bases lying between them. CDR3 length: 13 amino acids. In DNA, the CDR3 is TGTGCCAGCAGCCAGAACCTAGAGGGTGGCTACACCTTC. Its protein is CASSQNLEGGYTF.

This clone was recorded a few times. The chain combines TRBV19 with TRBJ1-5, with unresolved D. The length of the CDR3 is 13 residues. Trimming removed 10 bases at V and 4 bases at J, with 14 bases between. Germline V gives CDR1 LNHDA, CDR2 SQIVND (reference sequence). CDR3 DNA sequence: TGTGCCACCAGCGGACGAAGGAATCAGCCCCAGCATTTT. Translated: CATSGRRNQPQHF.

The chain carries TRBV29-1 and TRBJ2-7; D remains ambiguous. The germline V and J ends were trimmed by 6 bases and 1 base, with 16 bases remaining between them. CDR3 length: 14 residues. CDR1 and CDR2 from the germline V gene are SQVTM and ANQGSEA. This chain's CDR3 is CSVTLFVSSYEQYF. The CDR3, as DNA: TGCAGCGTAACCCTTTTTGTTTCGTCCTACGAGCAGTACTTC.

This clone has only one observation. The V call is TRBV28, the J call TRBJ2-5, with 10 bases matching TRBD1. CDR1 is MDHEN, CDR2 SYDVKM, per germline. CDR3 size: 17 residues. J lost 5 bases, V lost 5 bases, and 14 bases had no gene match. DNA for the CDR3: TGTGCCAGCAGTCCCCAGACAGGGGGCTTGTATCAGGAGACCCAGTACTTC. The encoded protein is CASSPQTGGLYQETQYF. The entire variable domain, with the rest obtained from reference TRBV28 and TRBJ2-5, is as follows: DVKVTQSSRYLVKRTGEKVFLECVQDMDHENMFWYRQDPGLGLRLIYFSYDVKMKEKGDIPEGYSVSREKKERFSLILESASTNQTSMYLCASSPQTGGLYQETQYFGPGTRLLVL.

The rearrangement links TRBV7-3 to TRBJ2-5; TRBD2 matches 7 bases. Trimming cost V 5 bases and J 5 bases; bases outside gene matches: 8. This CDR3 contains 14 residues. The germline gives CDR1 SGHTA, CDR2 FQGTGA. The CDR3 bases are TGTGCCAGCAGCCGTAGCGGGCGGGGGGAGACCCAGTACTTC. This sequence encodes CASSRSGRGETQYF.

The chain recombines TRBV28 with TRBJ2-7; D gene uncertain. Germline V gives CDR1 MDHEN, CDR2 SYDVKM. The V end was cut by 3 bases, the J end by 3 bases, with 6 bases between. The CDR3 contains 12 residues. The CDR3 sequence: CASSFGNYEQYF. The CDR3 DNA reads TGTGCCAGCAGTTTTGGTAACTACGAGCAGTACTTC.

The rearrangement uses TRBV19 and TRBJ1-5; D is possibly TRBD1 (5 bases). The CDR3 runs to 14 residues. Germline CDR1 LNHDA, CDR2 SQIVND (reference sequence). V was shortened by 1 base and J by 5 bases, with 9 bases between the two germline ends. CDR3: CASSIGGGYQPQHF. The CDR3 bases are TGTGCCAGTAGTATAGGGGGCGGATATCAGCCCCAGCATTTT.

There are a few counts of this clone. The chain carries TRBV19 and TRBJ2-7, with 8 nucleotides matching TRBD2. CDR1 and CDR2 from the germline V gene are LNHDA and SQIVND (reference sequence). This CDR3 is built from 14 residues. Germline trimming cut 4 bases from V and 1 base from J; bases unmatched to any gene: 3. Here the CDR3 reads CASSTVAGSYEQYF. The CDR3 DNA sequence: TGTGCCAGTAGTACCGTAGCGGGGTCCTACGAGCAGTACTTC.

This clone was picked up one time. The chain links TRBV7-9 to TRBJ1-1; D might be TRBD1 (5 bases). From germline, CDR1 is SEHNR and CDR2 FQNEAQ (reference sequence). The V and J ends lost 3 bases and 5 bases respectively, with 13 bases between them. CDR3 length equals 14 residues. This CDR3 reads CASSFPGGGTEAFF. In DNA form, the CDR3 reads TGTGCCAGCAGCTTCCCGGGGGGGGGAACTGAAGCTTTCTTT.

The chain recombines TRBV4-3 with TRBJ2-5, with D possibly TRBD2 on 6 matching bases. The CDR3 extends over 14 amino acids. Germline assignment: CDR1 LGHNA and CDR2 YSLEER. V lost 1 base and J 5 bases, leaving 11 bases between the germline ends. This chain's CDR3 is CASSQGLEDETQYF. As DNA, the CDR3 is TGCGCCAGCAGCCAAGGACTAGAAGACGAGACCCAGTACTTC.

V is TRBV19 and J is TRBJ1-5; D may be TRBD1 (6 bases). Per the germline V gene, CDR1 is LNHDA and CDR2 is SQIVND (reference sequence). This CDR3 contains 20 residues. V was cut by 7 bases and J by 4 bases, with 32 bases left in between. CDR3 sequence: CASNGPGQTASQQQNQPQHF. CDR3 sequence (DNA): TGTGCCAGTAATGGGCCCGGACAGACCGCCTCACAGCAACAAAATCAGCCCCAGCATTTT.

This chain links TRBV29-1 with TRBJ2-2; perhaps TRBD1 as D (6 bases). The CDR3 length is 14 residues. V lost 6 bases and J lost 4, with 15 bases in between. Germline V gene data show CDR1 as SQVTM and CDR2 as ANQGSEA. CDR3: CSVAPGTPTGELFF. The CDR3 region has the DNA TGCAGCGTCGCCCCCGGGACACCCACCGGGGAGCTGTTTTTT.

The chain is built from TRBV5-1 and TRBJ2-5; 13 bases fit TRBD2. The V and J ends lost 2 bases and 5 bases, in that order; junction bases with no gene match: 3. Germline V gene lookup returns CDR1 SGHRS and CDR2 YFSETQ. The CDR3 has 15 residues. The CDR3 nucleotides read TGCGCCAGCAGCTTAGGACTAGCGGGAGTGGAGACCCAGTACTTC. It yields the protein CASSLGLAGVETQYF.

The chain combines TRBV3-1 (or the pseudogene TRBV3-2) with TRBJ2-1; D is undetermined. This CDR3 is 17 amino acids long. V lost 4 bases and J 5 bases, leaving 21 bases between the germline ends. Per germline, CDR1 LGHDT and CDR2 YNNKEL (reference sequence). The CDR3 sequence: CASSLQRLSMKHNEQFF. For the CDR3, the DNA is TGTGCCAGCAGCCTTCAGCGACTGTCTATGAAACACAATGAGCAGTTCTTC.

The V call is TRBV6-5, the J call TRBJ1-2; no definite D call. V lost 4 bases and J lost 9, with 18 bases in between. Germline CDR1 MNHEY, CDR2 SVGAGI. The CDR3 is made up of 14 amino acids. CDR3 DNA sequence: TGTGCCAGCAGTTCTCCCAACAGCGCCCTACGCTACACCTTC. It codes for CASSSPNSALRYTF.

This clone was picked up one time. The gene calls are TRBV19 and TRBJ2-1, with 7 bases fitting TRBD1. This CDR3 spans 14 amino acids. CDR1 is LNHDA, CDR2 SQIVND, per germline (reference sequence). With 3 bases clipped from V and 6 bases from J, the junction kept 5 bases outside the gene matches. CDR3 in amino acids: CASSMGTAGNEQFF. Here the CDR3 DNA reads TGTGCCAGTAGTATGGGGACAGCAGGCAATGAGCAGTTCTTC.

The chain employs TRBV4-3 and TRBJ1-2; tentative D call: TRBD1 (5 bases). CDR1 and CDR2 from the germline V gene are LGHNA and YSLEER. Deletions cut 4 bases from V and 5 bases from J, with 17 bases between. CDR3 length equals 15 residues. The CDR3 sequence: CASSPGGGYNYGYTF. The CDR3 DNA reads as TGCGCCAGCAGCCCGGGGGGAGGGTACAATTATGGCTACACCTTC.